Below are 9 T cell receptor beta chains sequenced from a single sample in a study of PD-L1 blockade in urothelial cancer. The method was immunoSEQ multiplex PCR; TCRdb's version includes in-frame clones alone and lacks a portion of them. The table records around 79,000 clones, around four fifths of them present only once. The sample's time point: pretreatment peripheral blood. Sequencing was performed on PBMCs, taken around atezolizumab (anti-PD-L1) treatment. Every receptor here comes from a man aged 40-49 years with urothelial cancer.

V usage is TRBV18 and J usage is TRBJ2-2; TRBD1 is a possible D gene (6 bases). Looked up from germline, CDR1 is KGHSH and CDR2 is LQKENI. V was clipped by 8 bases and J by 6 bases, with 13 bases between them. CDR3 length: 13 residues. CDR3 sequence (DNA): TGTGCCAGCGCGTCCGACAGGCCCGGGGAGCTGTTTTTT. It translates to CASASDRPGELFF.

The CDR3 loop reads CASSPYGQGYTEAFF. The CDR3 DNA is TGTGCCAGCAGTCCCTACGGACAGGGTTACACTGAAGCTTTCTTT. The chain employs TRBV27 and TRBJ1-1; TRBD1 matches at 8 bases. The CDR3 has 15 residues. After removal of 5 bases from V and 3 bases from J, the junction contained 8 bases not matched to a gene. CDR1 MNHEY and CDR2 SMNVEV come from the germline V gene (reference sequence).

CDR3 in amino acids: CASSLAGGAWDTQYF. As DNA, the CDR3 is TGTGCCAGCAGTCTAGCGGGAGGGGCGTGGGATACGCAGTATTTT. The J gene is TRBJ2-3, the V gene TRBV7-3, with 12 nucleotides matching TRBD2. There are 15 residues in the CDR3. V trimming: 6 bases; J trimming: 6 bases; junction bases outside the gene matches: 7. From germline, CDR1 is SGHTA and CDR2 FQGTGA. The variable domain in full, completed from reference TRBV7-3 and TRBJ2-3, reads GAGVSQTPSNKVTEKGKYVELRCDPISGHTALYWYRQSLGQGPEFLIYFQGTGAADDSGLPNDRFFAVRPEGSVSTLKIQRTERGDSAVYLCASSLAGGAWDTQYFGPGTRLTVL.

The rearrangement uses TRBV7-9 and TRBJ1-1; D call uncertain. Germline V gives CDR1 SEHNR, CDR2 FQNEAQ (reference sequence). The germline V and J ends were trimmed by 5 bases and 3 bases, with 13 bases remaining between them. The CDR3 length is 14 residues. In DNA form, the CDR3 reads TGTGCCAGCAGCCTCACTCTTATCGACACTGAAGCTTTCTTT. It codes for CASSLTLIDTEAFF.

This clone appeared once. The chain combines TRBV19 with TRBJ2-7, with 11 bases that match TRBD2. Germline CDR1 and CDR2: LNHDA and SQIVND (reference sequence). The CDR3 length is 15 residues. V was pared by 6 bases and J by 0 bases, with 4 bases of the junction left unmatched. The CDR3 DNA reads TGTGCCAGTAGCGTCGGGACTAGCGGCTCCTACGAGCAGTACTTC. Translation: CASSVGTSGSYEQYF.

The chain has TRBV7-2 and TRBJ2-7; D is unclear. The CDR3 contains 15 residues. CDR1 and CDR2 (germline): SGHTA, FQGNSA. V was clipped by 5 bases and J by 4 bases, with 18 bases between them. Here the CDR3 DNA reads TGTGCCAGCAGCCTAGGGTCAACGGAGACTTACGAGCAGTACTTC. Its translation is CASSLGSTETYEQYF.

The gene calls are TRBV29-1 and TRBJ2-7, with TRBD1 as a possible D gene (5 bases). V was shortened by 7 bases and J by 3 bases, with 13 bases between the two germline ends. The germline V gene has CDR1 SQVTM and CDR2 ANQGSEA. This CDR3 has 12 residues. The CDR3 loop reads CSATDRDYEQYF. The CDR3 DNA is TGCAGCGCCACAGACAGAGACTACGAGCAGTACTTC.

This chain's CDR3 is CASSVSDGGHYGYTF. The CDR3 DNA sequence: TGTGCCAGCAGCGTCTCTGACGGAGGACACTATGGCTACACCTTC. The rearrangement joins TRBV9 to TRBJ1-2, with D hard to call. V lost 2 bases and J 3 bases, leaving 14 bases between the germline ends. Per germline, CDR1 SGDLS and CDR2 YYNGEE. The CDR3 is 15 residues long.

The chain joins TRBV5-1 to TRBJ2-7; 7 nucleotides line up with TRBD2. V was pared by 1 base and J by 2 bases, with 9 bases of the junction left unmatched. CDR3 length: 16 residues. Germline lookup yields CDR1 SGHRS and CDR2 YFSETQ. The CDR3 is CASSLRGGREPYEQYF. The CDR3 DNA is TGCGCCAGCAGCTTGCGTGGGGGGAGGGAGCCCTACGAGCAGTACTTC.